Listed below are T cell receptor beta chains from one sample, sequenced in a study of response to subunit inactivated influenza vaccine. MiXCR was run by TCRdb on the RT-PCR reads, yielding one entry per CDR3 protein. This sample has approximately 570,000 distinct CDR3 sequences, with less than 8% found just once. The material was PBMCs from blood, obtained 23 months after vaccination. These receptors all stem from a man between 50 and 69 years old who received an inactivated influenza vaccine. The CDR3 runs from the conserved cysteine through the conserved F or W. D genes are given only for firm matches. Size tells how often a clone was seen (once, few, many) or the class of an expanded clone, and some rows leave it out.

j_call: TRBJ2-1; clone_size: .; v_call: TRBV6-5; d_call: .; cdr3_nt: TGTGCCAGCAGTTACTTGGGGCCCCTACCTTACAATGAGCAGTTCTTC; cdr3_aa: CASSYLGPLPYNEQFF
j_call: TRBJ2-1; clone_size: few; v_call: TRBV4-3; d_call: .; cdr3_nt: TGCGCCAGCAGCCAAGACCCGGGACGTACCTCTAAGCCCCCCTACAATGAGCAGTTCTTC; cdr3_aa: CASSQDPGRTSKPPYNEQFF
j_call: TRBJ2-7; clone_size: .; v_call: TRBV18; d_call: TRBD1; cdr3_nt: TGTGCCAGCTCACCACCGGACAGGGTCTACGAGCAGTACTTC; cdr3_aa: CASSPPDRVYEQYF
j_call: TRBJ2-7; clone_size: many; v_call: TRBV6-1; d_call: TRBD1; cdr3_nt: TGTGCCAGCAGCCCGGGGACAGGGAACTACGAGCAGTACTTC; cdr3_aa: CASSPGTGNYEQYF
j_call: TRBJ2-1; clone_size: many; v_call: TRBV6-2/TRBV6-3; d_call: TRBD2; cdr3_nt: TGTGCCAGCAGCCCCGGACTAGCGGGAGGAGCCCGGTTCTTC; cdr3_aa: CASSPGLAGGARFF
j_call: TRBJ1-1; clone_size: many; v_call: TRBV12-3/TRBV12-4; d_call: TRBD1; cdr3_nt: TGTGCCAGCAGTTACCCTTCAGGGGGCCTGAACACTGAAGCTTTCTTT; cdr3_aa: CASSYPSGGLNTEAFF
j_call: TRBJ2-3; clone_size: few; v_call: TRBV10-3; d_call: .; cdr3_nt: TGTGCCATCAGTGAGTCGGGGGGTTTGGGCACAGATACGCAGTATTTT; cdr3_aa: CAISESGGLGTDTQYF
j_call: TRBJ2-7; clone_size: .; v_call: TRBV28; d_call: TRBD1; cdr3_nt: TGTGCCAGCAGCCGGGACAGGGCCCCGGGCCAGTACTTC; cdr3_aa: CASSRDRAPGQYF
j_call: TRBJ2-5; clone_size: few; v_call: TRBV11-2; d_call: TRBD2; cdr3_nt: TGTGCCAGCAGCTTTGGCGGGAGGGCCCAAGAGACCCAGTACTTC; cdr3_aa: CASSFGGRAQETQYF
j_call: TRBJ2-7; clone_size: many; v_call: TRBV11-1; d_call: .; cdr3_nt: TGTGCCAGCAGCTTGGGGGCGCGGTCCTACGAGCAGTACTTC; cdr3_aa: CASSLGARSYEQYF
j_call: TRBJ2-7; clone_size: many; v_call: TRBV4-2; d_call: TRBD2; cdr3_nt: TGTGCCAGCAGCCCCTACCAACTAGCGGGAGGGCGATTCAGGGGATACGAGCAGTACTTC; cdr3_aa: CASSPYQLAGGRFRGYEQYF
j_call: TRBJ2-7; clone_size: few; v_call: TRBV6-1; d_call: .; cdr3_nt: TGTGCCAGCAGTCTAGGGTACCGGTTCTACGAGCAGTACTTC; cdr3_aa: CASSLGYRFYEQYF
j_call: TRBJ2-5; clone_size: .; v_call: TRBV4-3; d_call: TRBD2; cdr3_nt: TGCGCCAGCAGCCAAGGGGGACGGGAGGGGGAGACCCAGTACTTC; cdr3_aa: CASSQGGREGETQYF
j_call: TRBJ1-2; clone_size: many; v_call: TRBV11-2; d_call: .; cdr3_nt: TGTGCCAGCAGCTTGGAGGGACTGGGAGGCTATGGCTACACCTTC; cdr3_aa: CASSLEGLGGYGYTF
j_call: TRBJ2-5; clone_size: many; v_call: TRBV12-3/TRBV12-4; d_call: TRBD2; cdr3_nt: TGTGCCAGCAGTTTAGTTAGCGGGGGAAAAGAGACCCAGTACTTC; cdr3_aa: CASSLVSGGKETQYF
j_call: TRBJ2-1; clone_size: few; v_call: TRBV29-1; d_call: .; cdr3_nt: TGCAGCGTTGATAATACCACAGTTGAGCAGTTCTTC; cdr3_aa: CSVDNTTVEQFF
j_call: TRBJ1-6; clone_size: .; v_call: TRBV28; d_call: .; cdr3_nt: TGTGCCAGCAGAGAAGGGAGGGATTCACCCCTCCACTTT; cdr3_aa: CASREGRDSPLHF
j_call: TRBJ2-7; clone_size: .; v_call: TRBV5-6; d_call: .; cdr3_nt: TGTGCCAGCAGCTTCGGACTGGGAACCTACGAGCAGTACTTC; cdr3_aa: CASSFGLGTYEQYF
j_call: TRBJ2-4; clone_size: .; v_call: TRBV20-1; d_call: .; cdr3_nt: TGCAGTGCAACGGAGTTGGCCAAAAACATTCAGTACTTC; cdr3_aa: CSATELAKNIQYF
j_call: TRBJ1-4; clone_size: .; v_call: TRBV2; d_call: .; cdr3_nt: TGTGCCAGCAGGGAAAGGGCCTCAACTAATGAAAAACTGTTTTTT; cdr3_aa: CASRERASTNEKLFF
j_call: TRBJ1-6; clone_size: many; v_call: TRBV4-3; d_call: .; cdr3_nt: TGCGCCAGCAGCCAAGATTTTAAAGGGGACAATTCACCCCTCCACTTT; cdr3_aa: CASSQDFKGDNSPLHF
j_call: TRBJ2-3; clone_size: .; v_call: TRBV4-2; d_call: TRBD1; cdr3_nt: TGTGCCAGCAGCCAAGTCGGACAGGGCTTCGATACGCAGTATTTT; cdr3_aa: CASSQVGQGFDTQYF
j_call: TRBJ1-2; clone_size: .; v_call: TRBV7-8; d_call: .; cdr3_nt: TGTGCCAGCAGCCCGTCGGCGGCGGGGGTCTATGGCTACACCTTC; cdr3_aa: CASSPSAAGVYGYTF
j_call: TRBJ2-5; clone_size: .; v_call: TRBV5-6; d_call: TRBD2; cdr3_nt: TGTGCCAGCAGCTTGACGGCTAGCGGACAAGAGACCCAGTACTTC; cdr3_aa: CASSLTASGQETQYF
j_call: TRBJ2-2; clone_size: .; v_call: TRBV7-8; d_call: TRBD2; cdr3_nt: TGTGCCAGCAGCTTAGCGCAAAAACTAGCGGTCGGGGAGCTGTTTTTT; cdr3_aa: CASSLAQKLAVGELFF
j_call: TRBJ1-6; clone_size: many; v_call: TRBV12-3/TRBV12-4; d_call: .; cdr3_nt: TGTGCCAGCAGTTTTGAGGGTTCACCCCTCCACTTT; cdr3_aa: CASSFEGSPLHF
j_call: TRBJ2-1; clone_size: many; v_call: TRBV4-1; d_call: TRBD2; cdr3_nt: TGCGCCAGCAGCCAGAGGACTAGCGGGACCTACAATGAGCAGTTCTTC; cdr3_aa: CASSQRTSGTYNEQFF
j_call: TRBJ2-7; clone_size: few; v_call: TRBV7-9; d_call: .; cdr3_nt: TGTGCCAGCGGCCAGGGACCTTACGAGCAGTACTTC; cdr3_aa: CASGQGPYEQYF
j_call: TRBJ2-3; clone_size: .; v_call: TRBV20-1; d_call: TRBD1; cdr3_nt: TGCAGTCCCTTCGGGACAGACACAGATACGCAGTATTTT; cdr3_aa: CSPFGTDTDTQYF
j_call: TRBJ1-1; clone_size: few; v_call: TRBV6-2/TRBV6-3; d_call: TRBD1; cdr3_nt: TGTGCCAGCGGTTACTACCAGGGGCCAGGGGGCGCTGGGACTGAAGCTTTCTTT; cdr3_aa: CASGYYQGPGGAGTEAFF
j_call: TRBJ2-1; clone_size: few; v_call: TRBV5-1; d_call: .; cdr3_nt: TGCGCCAGCAGCTTGGTTGGGGGGGCCCCCTACAATGAGCAGTTCTTC; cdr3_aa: CASSLVGGAPYNEQFF
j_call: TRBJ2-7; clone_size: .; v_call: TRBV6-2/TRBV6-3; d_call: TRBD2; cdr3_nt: TGTGACAGCAGCGAGAGCGGGAGGCCGACCTACGAGCAGTACTTC; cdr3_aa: CDSSESGRPTYEQYF
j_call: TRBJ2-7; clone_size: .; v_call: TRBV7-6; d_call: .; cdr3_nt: TGTGCCAGCAGCTTAGGGGATCGCTACGAGCAGTACTTC; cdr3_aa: CASSLGDRYEQYF
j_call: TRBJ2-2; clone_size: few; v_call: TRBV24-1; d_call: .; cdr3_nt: TGTGCCACCAGTGACACCGTAGAAAGCGGGGAGCTGTTTTTT; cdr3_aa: CATSDTVESGELFF
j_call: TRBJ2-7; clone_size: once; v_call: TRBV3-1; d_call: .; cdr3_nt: TGTGCCAGCAGCCAATGGGTAGGGAAGATCGGCGAGCAGTACTTC; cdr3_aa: CASSQWVGKIGEQYF
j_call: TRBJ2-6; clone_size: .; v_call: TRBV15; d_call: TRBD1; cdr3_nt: TGTGCCACCAGCAGGGATGGGACAGGCACCTCTGGGGCCAACGTCCTGACTTTC; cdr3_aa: CATSRDGTGTSGANVLTF
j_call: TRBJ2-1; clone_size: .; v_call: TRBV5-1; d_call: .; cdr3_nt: TGCGCCAGCAGCTTCGATATCAACGTGCAGTTCTTC; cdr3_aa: CASSFDINVQFF
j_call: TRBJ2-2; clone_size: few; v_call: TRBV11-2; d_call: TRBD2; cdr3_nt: TGTGCCAGCAGCTTACTAGCGGGGGGGCTTGGGGAGCTGTTTTTT; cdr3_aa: CASSLLAGGLGELFF
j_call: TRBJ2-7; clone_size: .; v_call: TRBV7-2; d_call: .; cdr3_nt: TGTGCCAGCAGTTTATCGAATGGCCGAGGGGAGCAGTACTTC; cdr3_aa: CASSLSNGRGEQYF
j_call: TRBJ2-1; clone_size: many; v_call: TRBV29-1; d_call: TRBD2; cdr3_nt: TGCAGCGTTGAGGTCTTGGAGACTAGCGGGAGGGTCTCTCCCTACAATGAGCAGTTCTTC; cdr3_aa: CSVEVLETSGRVSPYNEQFF
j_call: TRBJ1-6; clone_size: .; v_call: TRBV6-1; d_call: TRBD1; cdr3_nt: TGTGCCAGCATCGATAAGCCGGGACAGGGTAATTCACCCCTCCACTTT; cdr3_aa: CASIDKPGQGNSPLHF
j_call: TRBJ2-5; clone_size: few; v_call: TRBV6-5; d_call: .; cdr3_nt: TGTGCCAGCAGTTACTCGATTCCGGACCAAGAGACCCAGTACTTC; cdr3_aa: CASSYSIPDQETQYF
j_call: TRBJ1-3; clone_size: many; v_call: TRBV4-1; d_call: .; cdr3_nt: TGCGCCAGCTTGGGGGATGGAAACACCATATATTTT; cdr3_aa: CASLGDGNTIYF
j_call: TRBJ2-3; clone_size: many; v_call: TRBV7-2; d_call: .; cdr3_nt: TGTGCCAGCAGGGGCCGGACGGAAAGCACAGATACGCAGTATTTT; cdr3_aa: CASRGRTESTDTQYF
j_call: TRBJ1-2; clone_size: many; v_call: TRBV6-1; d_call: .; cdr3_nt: TGTGCCAGCAGCCCCGGACAGATCTATGGCTACACCTTC; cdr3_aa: CASSPGQIYGYTF
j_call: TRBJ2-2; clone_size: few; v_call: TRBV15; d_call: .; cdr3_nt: TGTGCCACCAGCAAGGGCGGGGAGCTGTTTTTT; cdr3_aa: CATSKGGELFF
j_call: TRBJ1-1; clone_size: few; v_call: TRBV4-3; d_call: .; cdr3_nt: TGCGCCAGCAGCCAAGCAGGGATCCATGGGAACACTGAAGCTTTCTTT; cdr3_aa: CASSQAGIHGNTEAFF
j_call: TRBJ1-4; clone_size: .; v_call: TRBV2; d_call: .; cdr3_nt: TGTGCCAGCAGTGAGGGCAGGGCTAATGAAAAACTGTTTTTT; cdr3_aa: CASSEGRANEKLFF
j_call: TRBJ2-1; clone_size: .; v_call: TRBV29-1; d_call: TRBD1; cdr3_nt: TGCAGCGTCGCGGGACAGGGGGCCTACAATGAGCAGTTCTTC; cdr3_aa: CSVAGQGAYNEQFF
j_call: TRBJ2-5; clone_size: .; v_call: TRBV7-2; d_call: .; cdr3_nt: TGTGCCAGCAGCGCTAAGGGGGGAGAGACCCAGTACTTC; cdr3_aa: CASSAKGGETQYF
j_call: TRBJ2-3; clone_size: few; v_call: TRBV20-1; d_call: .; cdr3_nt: TGCAGTGCTACCCAAACGACAGATACGCAGTATTTT; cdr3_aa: CSATQTTDTQYF
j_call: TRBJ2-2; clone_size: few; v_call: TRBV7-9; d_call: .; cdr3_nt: TGTGCCAGCAGCCTGATAACGGTGGGCACCGGGGAGCTGTTTTTT; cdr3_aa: CASSLITVGTGELFF
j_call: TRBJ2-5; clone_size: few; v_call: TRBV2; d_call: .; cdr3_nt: TGTGCCAGCAGTGCTGATAGGAGAAGAGAGACCCAGTACTTC; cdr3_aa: CASSADRRRETQYF
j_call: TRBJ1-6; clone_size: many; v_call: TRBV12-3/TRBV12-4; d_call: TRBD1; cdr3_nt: TGTGCCAGCAGTTCGGACAGGGGATCTTCACCCCTCCACTTT; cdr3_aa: CASSSDRGSSPLHF
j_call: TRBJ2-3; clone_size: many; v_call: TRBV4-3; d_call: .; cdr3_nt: TGCGCCAGCAGCCAAGATCGGGGTTTGACAGATACGCAGTATTTT; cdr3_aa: CASSQDRGLTDTQYF
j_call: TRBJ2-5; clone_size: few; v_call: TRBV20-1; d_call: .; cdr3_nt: TGCAGTGCCACCATTTCCTTCGCCGGGGAGACCCAGTACTTC; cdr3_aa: CSATISFAGETQYF
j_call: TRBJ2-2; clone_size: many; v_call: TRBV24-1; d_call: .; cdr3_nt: TGTGCCACCAGTGATCTAGGAGGGACCGGGGAGCTGTTTTTT; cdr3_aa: CATSDLGGTGELFF
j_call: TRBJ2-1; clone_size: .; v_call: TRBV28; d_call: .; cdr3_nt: TGTGCCAGCAGCCCGTTAAGGGAGCAGTTCTTC; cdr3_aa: CASSPLREQFF
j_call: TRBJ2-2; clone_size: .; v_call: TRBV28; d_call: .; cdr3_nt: TGTGCCAGCAGTTCCGCTCCATACAGAGAAAGCGCCGGGGAGCTGTTTTTT; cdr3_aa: CASSSAPYRESAGELFF
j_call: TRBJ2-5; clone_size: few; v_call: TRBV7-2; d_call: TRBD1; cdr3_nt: TGTGCCAGCAGCTCCGGTACGGACAGGGCACAAGAGACCCAGTACTTC; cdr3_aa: CASSSGTDRAQETQYF